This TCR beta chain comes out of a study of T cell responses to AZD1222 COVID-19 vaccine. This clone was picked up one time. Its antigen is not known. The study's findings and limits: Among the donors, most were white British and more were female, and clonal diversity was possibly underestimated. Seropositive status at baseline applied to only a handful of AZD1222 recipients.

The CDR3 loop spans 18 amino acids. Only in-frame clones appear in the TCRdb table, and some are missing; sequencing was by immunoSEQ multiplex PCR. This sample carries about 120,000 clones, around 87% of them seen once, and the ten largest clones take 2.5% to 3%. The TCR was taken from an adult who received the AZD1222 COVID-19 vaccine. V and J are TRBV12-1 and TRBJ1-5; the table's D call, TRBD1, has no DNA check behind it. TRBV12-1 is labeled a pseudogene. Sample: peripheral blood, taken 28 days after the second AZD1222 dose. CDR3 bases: TGTGCCAGCAGCTTAAAAAAGGACAGGGTTCATTCGAATCAGCCCCAGCATTTT. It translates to CASSLKKDRVHSNQPQHF.